The 26 T cell receptor beta chains listed next were all sequenced from one sample in a study of cytomegalovirus exposure and HLA in healthy donors. The PCR had 60 Vbeta and 13 Jbeta primers. Sequencing used immunoSEQ multiplex PCR; TCRdb keeps in-frame clones, though not all of them. Of about 150,000 clones in the sample, less than 90% are singletons; the top ten hold roughly 2.7%. The source material was PBMCs. Receptor source: a boy aged 2 to 10 in good health and CMV-seronegative.

The V call is TRBV9, the J call TRBJ1-5; D unclear. The CDR3 consists of 15 residues. With 2 bases removed from V and 5 bases from J, the gap between germline ends came to 14 bases. Germline V gene data show CDR1 as SGDLS and CDR2 as YYNGEE. CDR3 DNA: TGTGCCAGCAGCGTTGGGCGACAAATCGATCAGCCCCAGCATTTT. Its translation: CASSVGRQIDQPQHF.

The chain recombines TRBV10-3 with TRBJ1-2; 7 bases fit TRBD1. V shed 5 bases, J shed 4 bases, and the junction held 7 bases outside the gene matches. In germline, CDR1 is ENHRY, CDR2 SYGVKD. This CDR3 is built from 14 residues. CDR3 amino acids: CAISSGQRAYGYTF. The DNA of the CDR3 is TGTGCCATCAGTTCGGGACAGCGGGCCTATGGCTACACCTTC.

The chain is built from TRBV4-1 and TRBJ2-7, with D maybe TRBD2 (6 bases). The CDR3 consists of 15 residues. With 3 bases removed from V and 4 bases from J, the gap between germline ends came to 16 bases. In germline, CDR1 is MGHRA, CDR2 YSYEKL. The CDR3 coding sequence is TGCGCCAGCAGCCATACCGGGACTGAGGGTTACGAGCAGTACTTC. The encoded protein is CASSHTGTEGYEQYF.

This clone was counted between two and nine times. The DNA is omitted, as the CDR3 cannot be located on it reliably, and the CDR3 follows TCRdb's listing. The V gene is TRBV21-1, the J gene TRBJ2-3; TRBD2, the D gene given by the table, was not confirmed from the DNA. TRBV21-1 is termed a pseudogene. 17 amino acids form the CDR3, both terminal residues included. CDR3 region: CASSKLVWGGGNCAQYF.

The genes are TRBV7-7 and TRBJ2-1; no reliable D call. The V gene's germline CDR1 is SSHAT and CDR2 FNYEAQ (reference sequence). V gave up 1 base and J gave up 8 bases, with 12 bases separating them. The CDR3 is made up of 14 amino acids. CDR3 loop: CASSLVPGGHEQFF. CDR3 nucleotides: TGTGCCAGCAGCTTAGTCCCCGGCGGTCATGAGCAGTTCTTC.

The chain links TRBV9 to TRBJ1-5, with TRBD1 matching 10 bases. Trimming cost V 4 bases and J 2 bases; bases outside gene matches: 3. Per the germline V gene, CDR1 is SGDLS and CDR2 is YYNGEE. The CDR3 is 15 amino acids. In DNA form, the CDR3 reads TGTGCCAGCAGCTGGACAGGGGGACGCAATCAGCCCCAGCATTTT. This codes for CASSWTGGRNQPQHF.

The V call is TRBV5-1, the J call TRBJ2-7; TRBD1 agrees at 8 bases. Unmatched junction bases numbered 12, after V lost 4 bases and J lost 0 bases. CDR1 and CDR2 from the germline V gene are SGHRS and YFSETQ. The CDR3 totals 17 residues. The CDR3 reads CASSLLKGQGASYEQYF. The CDR3 coding sequence is TGCGCCAGCAGCCTACTAAAGGGGCAGGGGGCCTCCTACGAGCAGTACTTC.

The chain joins TRBV6-5 to TRBJ1-2; TRBD1 agrees at 7 bases. The CDR3 consists of 12 residues. Germline V gives CDR1 MNHEY, CDR2 SVGAGI. Trimming cost V 2 bases and J 8 bases; bases outside gene matches: 2. CDR3 sequence reads: CASSYRGLGYTF. Written as DNA, the CDR3 is TGTGCCAGCAGTTACAGGGGGCTCGGCTACACCTTC.

The V call is TRBV19, the J call TRBJ2-6, with TRBD1 matching over 7 bases. The CDR3 length is 15 residues. J lost 2 bases, V lost 6 bases, and 4 bases had no gene match. The V gene's germline CDR1 is LNHDA and CDR2 SQIVND (reference sequence). The CDR3 spells CASREQGAGANVLTF. The CDR3 DNA reads as TGTGCCAGTAGGGAGCAGGGGGCTGGGGCCAACGTCCTGACTTTC. Using reference TRBV19 and TRBJ2-6 for the parts outside the CDR3, the full variable domain is DGGITQSPKYLFRKEGQNVTLSCEQNLNHDAMYWYRQDPGQGLRLIYYSQIVNDFQKGDIAEGYSVSREKKESFPLTVTSAQKNPTAFYLCASREQGAGANVLTFGAGSRLTVL.

V usage is TRBV9 and J usage is TRBJ1-1, with a tentative D call TRBD1 (5 bases). CDR1 and CDR2 from the germline V gene are SGDLS and YYNGEE. The CDR3 contains 14 residues. Trimming removed 3 bases at V and 5 bases at J, with 14 bases between. CDR3 DNA: TGTGCCAGCAGCGGCCGGGCCCCAGGGACTGAAGCTTTCTTT. Protein product: CASSGRAPGTEAFF.

This chain joins TRBV12-5 and TRBJ2-5, with unresolved D. The CDR3 sequence is 15 residues long. The germline CDR1 and CDR2 sequences are LGHNT and FRNRAP. V lost 1 base, J lost 2 bases, and 11 bases lay in between. The CDR3 is CASGLGDLFQETQYF. In nucleotides, the CDR3 is TGTGCTAGTGGTTTGGGAGATTTATTTCAAGAGACCCAGTACTTC.

This clone appeared a few times. V gene TRBV5-1 combines with J gene TRBJ2-3; 9 bases fit TRBD1. Trimming at V came to 0 bases and at J to 3 bases, leaving 11 bases not matched to a gene. Germline V gene sequence: CDR1 SGHRS, CDR2 YFSETQ. The CDR3 has 18 residues. The CDR3 sequence: CASSLALGQGSRTDTQYF. The CDR3 nucleotides read TGCGCCAGCAGCTTGGCCTTGGGACAGGGATCAAGAACAGATACGCAGTATTTT.

The V gene is TRBV4-1, the J gene TRBJ2-1, with 7 nucleotides matching TRBD1. Germline trimming cut 4 bases from V and 0 bases from J; bases unmatched to any gene: 3. CDR3 size: 15 residues. Germline assignment: CDR1 MGHRA and CDR2 YSYEKL. Here the CDR3 DNA reads TGCGCCAGCAGCCCCAGGGGGAGCTCCTACAATGAGCAGTTCTTC. It yields the protein CASSPRGSSYNEQFF.

The V gene is TRBV11-3, the J gene TRBJ1-6; TRBD1 agrees at 10 bases. Germline CDR1 and CDR2: SGHNT and YENEEA. Trimming cost V 5 bases and J 5 bases; bases outside gene matches: 0. This CDR3 contains 14 residues. CDR3 in DNA: TGTGCCAGCAGCGGGACAGGGGATAATTCACCCCTCCACTTT. It yields the protein CASSGTGDNSPLHF.

This clone was seen a single time. The chain uses TRBV11-2 and TRBJ2-4, with TRBD1 identical over 8 bases. Losses at the gene ends were 1 base for V and 6 bases for J; bases not matched to a gene: 8. This CDR3 has 16 residues. CDR1 SGHAT and CDR2 FQNNGV come from the germline V gene. The CDR3 protein is CASSLASWTGINIQYF. The CDR3 bases are TGTGCCAGCAGCTTAGCCTCTTGGACAGGGATAAACATTCAGTACTTC. Supplemented by reference TRBV11-2 and TRBJ2-4, the full variable domain reads EAGVAQSPRYKIIEKRQSVAFWCNPISGHATLYWYQQILGQGPKLLIQFQNNGVVDDSQLPKDRFSAERLKGVDSTLKIQPAKLEDSAVYLCASSLASWTGINIQYFGAGTRLSVL.

J is TRBJ1-4 and V is TRBV2; D gene uncertain. V was trimmed by 8 bases and J by 3 bases, leaving 16 bases between them. The CDR3 runs 15 residues. CDR1 is SNHLY, CDR2 FYNNEI, per germline. The CDR3 region has the DNA TGTGCCAGCCGATTATACCGCGAACCTAATGAAAAACTGTTTTTT. Translation gives CASRLYREPNEKLFF.

V usage is TRBV7-2 and J usage is TRBJ1-3, with unresolved D. The CDR3 extends over 15 amino acids. Germline CDR1 SGHTA, CDR2 FQGNSA. V dropped 6 bases and J dropped 0 bases, with 12 bases sitting between them. CDR3 nucleotides: TGTGCCAGCAGTCCCGACATGGGCTCTGGAAACACCATATATTTT. Its protein is CASSPDMGSGNTIYF.

This clone appeared once. At one boundary the junction diverges from the germline segment, which might be a read error. The rearrangement links TRBV28 to TRBJ2-7; D may be TRBD1 or TRBD2 (7 bases each). Germline CDR1 and CDR2: MDHEN and SYDVKM. The CDR3 runs to 16 residues. As DNA, the CDR3 is TGTGCCAGCAGTCTATGGGGGGGACAGAACTCCTACGAGCAGTACTTC. Its translation is CASSLWGGQNSYEQYF.

This chain joins TRBV4-2 and TRBJ1-2; 8 nucleotides match TRBD1. Germline loops: CDR1 LGHNA, CDR2 YNFKEQ. V was clipped by 0 bases and J by 4 bases; unmatched bases: 7. CDR3 length equals 16 residues. CDR3 in DNA: TGTGCCAGCAGCCAAGATCTAGCAGGGGGCTTCTATGGCTACACCTTC. Amino acids: CASSQDLAGGFYGYTF.

The chain employs TRBV5-1 and TRBJ2-7; a weak D match, TRBD2 (6 bases). Looked up from germline, CDR1 is SGHRS and CDR2 is YFSETQ. This CDR3 is 14 amino acids long. Between the trimmed V and J ends, which lost 4 bases and 0 bases, there was a span of 11 bases. CDR3 nucleotides: TGCGCCAGCAGCCGTGGGACTGACTCCTACGAGCAGTACTTC. It codes for CASSRGTDSYEQYF. The whole variable domain, filled in from reference TRBV5-1 and TRBJ2-7, reads KAGVTQTPRYLIKTRGQQVTLSCSPISGHRSVSWYQQTPGQGLQFLFEYFSETQRNKGNFPGRFSGRQFSNSRSEMNVSTLELGDSALYLCASSRGTDSYEQYFGPGTRLTVT.

The V gene is TRBV18, the J gene TRBJ1-2; 7 nucleotides match TRBD1. The J segment lost 4 bases and the V segment lost 3 bases, leaving 11 bases of the junction unmatched. This CDR3 is built from 16 residues. CDR1 and CDR2 from the germline V gene are KGHSH and LQKENI. The DNA of the CDR3 is TGTGCCAGCTCACCCCAGGGACAGTTGGGCTTCTATGGCTACACCTTC. It specifies CASSPQGQLGFYGYTF. The entire variable domain, with the rest obtained from reference TRBV18 and TRBJ1-2, is as follows: NAGVMQNPRHLVRRRGQEARLRCSPMKGHSHVYWYRQLPEEGLKFMVYLQKENIIDESGMPKERFSAEFPKEGPSILRIQQVVRGDSAAYFCASSPQGQLGFYGYTFGSGTRLTVV.

The rearrangement uses TRBV2 and TRBJ2-1; no firm D call. The CDR3 runs 13 residues. Germline lookup yields CDR1 SNHLY and CDR2 FYNNEI. Trimming shortened V by 5 bases and J by 5 bases, and 10 bases separated the two germline ends. The chain's CDR3 is CASSYQVDNEQFF. Here the CDR3 DNA reads TGTGCCAGCAGTTACCAGGTCGACAATGAGCAGTTCTTC.

The chain links TRBV5-1 to TRBJ2-3, with 8 nucleotides matching TRBD2. The V gene's germline CDR1 is SGHRS and CDR2 YFSETQ. The CDR3 is made up of 15 amino acids. Germline trimming cut 0 bases from V and 4 bases from J; bases unmatched to any gene: 4. The CDR3 loop reads CASSLDGGAADTQYF. DNA for the CDR3: TGCGCCAGCAGCTTGGACGGGGGGGCCGCAGATACGCAGTATTTT.

This chain links TRBV28 with TRBJ1-4, with 7 bases fitting TRBD1. V was pared by 6 bases and J by 4 bases, with 5 bases of the junction left unmatched. CDR1 is MDHEN and CDR2 is SYDVKM in the germline V gene. The CDR3 is 14 residues long. The CDR3 region has the DNA TGTGCCAGCAGGATACAGGGGTTTAATGAAAAACTGTTTTTT. Its protein is CASRIQGFNEKLFF. The whole variable domain, filled in from reference TRBV28 and TRBJ1-4, reads DVKVTQSSRYLVKRTGEKVFLECVQDMDHENMFWYRQDPGLGLRLIYFSYDVKMKEKGDIPEGYSVSREKKERFSLILESASTNQTSMYLCASRIQGFNEKLFFGSGTQLSVL.

This clone was seen once. The rearrangement links TRBV30 to TRBJ1-5; D is unclear. Germline loops: CDR1 GTSNPN, CDR2 SVGIG (reference sequence). V lost 2 bases, J lost 5 bases, and 10 bases lay in between. CDR3 size: 13 residues. CDR3 sequence reads: CAWSLATDQPQHF. CDR3 nucleotide sequence: TGTGCCTGGAGTCTGGCGACTGATCAGCCCCAGCATTTT.

CDR3 coding DNA: TGTGCCAGCAGTTTTGGGGCCGGCACTGAAGCTTTCTTT. It translates to CASSFGAGTEAFF. The rearrangement joins TRBV27 to TRBJ1-1, with D possibly matching TRBD1 (5 bases). CDR1 MNHEY and CDR2 SMNVEV come from the germline V gene (reference sequence). The V end was cut by 3 bases, the J end by 4 bases, with 9 bases between. The CDR3 covers 13 residues.